Below, 8 T cell receptor beta chains from the same sample are listed, as sequenced in a study of blood T cell repertoires in COVID-19. The protocol was immunoSEQ multiplex PCR, while the TCRdb copy is restricted to in-frame clones and leaves out a portion. Of nearly 200,000 clones listed, roughly 79% are singletons. The sample was peripheral blood. Every receptor here comes from a human donor with acute or convalescent COVID-19. The donor label of this sample is uncertain.

The rearrangement uses TRBV11-2 and TRBJ1-1; D is perhaps TRBD1 (5 bases). Per germline, CDR1 SGHAT and CDR2 FQNNGV. The CDR3 sequence is 16 residues long. V lost 1 base to trimming and J lost 1 base, with 13 bases between them. CDR3 region: CASSLAPGRPNTEAFF. The CDR3, as DNA: TGTGCCAGCAGCTTAGCCCCAGGGCGGCCGAACACTGAAGCTTTCTTT.

The V gene is TRBV29-1, the J gene TRBJ2-1, with 8 nucleotides matching TRBD2. This CDR3 has 13 amino acids. Germline CDR1 and CDR2: SQVTM and ANQGSEA. With 3 bases clipped from V and 3 bases from J, the junction kept 1 base outside the gene matches. The CDR3 DNA follows: TGCAGCGTTGAGGCGGGAGGCTACAATGAGCAGTTCTTC. Encoded protein: CSVEAGGYNEQFF.

A single count supports this clone. J is TRBJ1-5 and V is TRBV6-2 or TRBV6-3; D is perhaps TRBD1 (5 bases). CDR1 is MNHEY and CDR2 is SVGEGT in the germline V gene. The CDR3 covers 15 residues. Trimming removed 2 bases from V and 3 bases from J, with 11 bases in between. DNA of the CDR3: TGTGCCAGCAGTTACGACAGACAGATCAATCAGCCCCAGCATTTT. Residues: CASSYDRQINQPQHF.

The chain has TRBV9 and TRBJ1-1, with a tentative D call TRBD1 (6 bases). Germline-derived CDR1 and CDR2 are SGDLS and YYNGEE. The CDR3 runs to 14 residues. V lost 3 bases to trimming and J lost 3 bases, with 12 bases between them. The chain's CDR3 is CASSGGRRDTEAFF. CDR3 bases: TGTGCCAGCAGCGGGGGGCGCCGGGACACTGAAGCTTTCTTT.

This chain joins TRBV11-1 and TRBJ2-3; a possible D gene is TRBD2 (5 bases). In germline, CDR1 is SGHAT, CDR2 FQDESV (reference sequence). V was pared by 4 bases and J by 2 bases, with 10 bases between. There are 14 residues in the CDR3. The CDR3 sequence: CASSSKRLTDTQYF. In DNA, the CDR3 is TGTGCCAGCAGCTCAAAGCGGCTCACAGATACGCAGTATTTT.

Only a few counts were recorded for this clone. The same CDR3 can be traced to other DNA sequences in this sample. DNA of the CDR3: TGCGCCAGCAGCCAAGAGGGTCAGGGGAATGAAAAACTGTTTTTT. The encoded protein is CASSQEGQGNEKLFF. The V call is TRBV4-3, the J call TRBJ1-4; tentative D call: TRBD1 (6 bases). There are 15 residues in the CDR3. V was shortened by 0 bases and J by 5 bases, with 10 bases between the two germline ends. The germline V gene encodes CDR1 LGHNA and CDR2 YSLEER.

The V gene is TRBV7-3, the J gene TRBJ2-5, with 8 bases aligning to TRBD2. CDR3 length: 15 residues. Unmatched junction bases numbered 1, after V lost 0 bases and J lost 1 base. Germline lookup yields CDR1 SGHTA and CDR2 FQGTGA. The CDR3 coding sequence is TGTGCCAGCAGCTTAACGGGGACTAGCCAAGAGACCCAGTACTTC. Amino acid sequence: CASSLTGTSQETQYF.

This rearrangement joins TRBV11-2 to TRBJ2-5; the D gene is possibly TRBD1 (5 bases). V gave up 5 bases and J gave up 2 bases, with 12 bases separating them. The CDR3 sequence is 14 residues long. Germline lookup yields CDR1 SGHAT and CDR2 FQNNGV. The CDR3 region is CASSQGPVQETQYF. The CDR3 region has the DNA TGTGCCAGCAGCCAGGGCCCCGTGCAAGAGACCCAGTACTTC.